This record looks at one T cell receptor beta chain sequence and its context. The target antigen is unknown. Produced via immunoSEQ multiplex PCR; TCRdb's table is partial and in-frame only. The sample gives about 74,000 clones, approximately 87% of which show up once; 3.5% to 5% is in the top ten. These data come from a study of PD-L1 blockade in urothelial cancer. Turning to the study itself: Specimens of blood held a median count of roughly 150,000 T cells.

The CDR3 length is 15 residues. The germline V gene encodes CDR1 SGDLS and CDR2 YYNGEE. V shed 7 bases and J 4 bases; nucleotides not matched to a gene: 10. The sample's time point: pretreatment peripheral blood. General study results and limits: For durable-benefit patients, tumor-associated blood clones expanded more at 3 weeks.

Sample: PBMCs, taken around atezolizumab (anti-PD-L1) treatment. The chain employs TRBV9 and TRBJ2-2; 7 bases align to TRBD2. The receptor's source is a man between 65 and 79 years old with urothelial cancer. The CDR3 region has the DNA TGTGCCAGCGCCAAAGGGCCGGGGGGCACCGGGGAGCTGTTTTTT. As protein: CASAKGPGGTGELFF.